This T cell receptor beta chain was sequenced during a study of T-cell reconstitution after alpha-beta-depleted transplantation in children. Unique molecular identifiers were used to barcode this TCRbeta library. Each CDR3 protein is one row after TCRdb ran MiXCR on the PCR reads. The sample has about 610,000 distinct CDR3 sequences; roughly 10% are singletons. This CDR3 is built from 12 residues. Per the germline V gene, CDR1 is SEHNR and CDR2 is FQNEAQ (reference sequence). V was clipped by 6 bases and J by 6 bases, with 9 bases between them. This chain connects TRBV7-9 to TRBJ2-1, with D hard to call. This TCR derives from a human donor who donated a stem cell graft to a child with acute myeloid leukemia. Here the sequenced sample was PBMCs from the stem cell graft donor, taken from the stem cell graft. The CDR3 DNA is TGTGCCAGCAGGAGCCCTTTCAATGAGCAGTTCTTC. It translates to CASRSPFNEQFF.